The 10 T cell receptor beta chains below were found in one sample sequenced in a study of T cell responses to AZD1222 COVID-19 vaccine. Produced via immunoSEQ multiplex PCR; TCRdb's table is partial and in-frame only. The sample holds under 150,000 clones, almost 90% seen once. Sequencing was performed on peripheral blood, taken 28 days after the second AZD1222 dose. These receptors all stem from an adult who received the AZD1222 COVID-19 vaccine.

The chain carries TRBV10-3 and TRBJ1-6; D uncertain. This CDR3 is 13 amino acids long. The V end was cut by 11 bases, the J end by 7 bases, with 15 bases between. Germline V gene sequence: CDR1 ENHRY, CDR2 SYGVKD. The CDR3 DNA is TGTGCCGCAGCTAGAGAGGTGAATTCACCCCTCCACTTT. Translating gives CAAAREVNSPLHF.

This clone was seen once. V gene TRBV27 combines with J gene TRBJ1-2, with a weak D call TRBD1 (5 bases). Looked up from germline, CDR1 is MNHEY and CDR2 is SMNVEV (reference sequence). The ends were cut back, 6 bases at V and 4 bases at J, with 30 bases in the middle. The CDR3 is made up of 19 amino acids. This chain's CDR3 is CASSEPAREGGGQGYGYTF. The DNA for the CDR3 is TGTGCCAGCAGCGAACCCGCCCGCGAGGGAGGAGGCCAGGGCTATGGCTACACCTTC.

This clone showed up just once. This chain joins TRBV5-1 and TRBJ1-1; D unclear. The germline V gene has CDR1 SGHRS and CDR2 YFSETQ. CDR3 size: 14 residues. Between the trimmed V and J ends, which lost 0 bases and 2 bases, there was a span of 8 bases. This CDR3 is CASSLGPPNTEAFF. The CDR3 DNA sequence: TGCGCCAGCAGCTTGGGCCCCCCTAACACTGAAGCTTTCTTT.

This chain connects TRBV5-1 to TRBJ1-1; perhaps TRBD1 as D (6 bases). The germline V gene has CDR1 SGHRS and CDR2 YFSETQ. V dropped 1 base and J dropped 0 bases, with 19 bases sitting between them. This CDR3 spans 18 amino acids. The CDR3 DNA is TGCGCCAGCAGCTTGCAGCCGGCCGTACAGGGACTGAACACTGAAGCTTTCTTT. It specifies CASSLQPAVQGLNTEAFF. Full variable domain (missing parts from reference TRBV5-1 and TRBJ1-1): KAGVTQTPRYLIKTRGQQVTLSCSPISGHRSVSWYQQTPGQGLQFLFEYFSETQRNKGNFPGRFSGRQFSNSRSEMNVSTLELGDSALYLCASSLQPAVQGLNTEAFFGQGTRLTVV.

The gene calls are TRBV30 and TRBJ2-7, with TRBD1 matching over 10 bases. CDR3 size: 16 residues. Trimming cost V 2 bases and J 3 bases; bases outside gene matches: 10. Germline lookup yields CDR1 GTSNPN and CDR2 SVGIG (reference sequence). The CDR3 here is CAWSPLRQGADYEQYF. The CDR3 nucleotides read TGTGCCTGGAGTCCCCTTCGACAGGGGGCAGACTACGAGCAGTACTTC.

The chain joins TRBV2 to TRBJ1-3; TRBD1 aligns across 10 bases. Germline loops: CDR1 SNHLY, CDR2 FYNNEI. This CDR3 is 14 amino acids long. The J segment lost 14 bases and the V segment lost 6 bases, leaving 13 bases of the junction unmatched. Here the CDR3 reads CASSFRDRGPTVYF. Here the CDR3 DNA reads TGTGCCAGCAGCTTTCGGGACAGGGGTCCAACGGTATATTTT. Together with reference TRBV2 and TRBJ1-3, the CDR3 gives the full variable domain: EPEVTQTPSHQVTQMGQEVILRCVPISNHLYFYWYRQILGQKVEFLVSFYNNEISEKSEIFDDQFSVERPDGSNFTLKIRSTKLEDSAMYFCASSFRDRGPTVYFGEGSWLTVV.

The chain employs TRBV19 and TRBJ1-1, with 9 bases matching TRBD1. Per the germline V gene, CDR1 is LNHDA and CDR2 is SQIVND (reference sequence). The CDR3 sequence is 19 residues long. Unmatched junction bases numbered 15, after V lost 3 bases and J lost 1 base. The CDR3 DNA reads as TGTGCCAGTAGTATGGCCCCCGGGACAGGGCCGCAGAGGAACACTGAAGCTTTCTTT. Protein product: CASSMAPGTGPQRNTEAFF.

This sequence joins TRBV19 and TRBJ2-1; 9 bases are shared with TRBD1. Germline values: CDR1 LNHDA, CDR2 SQIVND (reference sequence). Trimming took 5 bases from V and 4 from J; bases not matched to a gene: 3. This CDR3 is built from 14 residues. The CDR3 DNA follows: TGTGCCAGTAGTCGGGACAGGGTTTACAATGAGCAGTTCTTC. It specifies CASSRDRVYNEQFF. Full variable domain (rest looked up from reference TRBV19 and TRBJ2-1): DGGITQSPKYLFRKEGQNVTLSCEQNLNHDAMYWYRQDPGQGLRLIYYSQIVNDFQKGDIAEGYSVSREKKESFPLTVTSAQKNPTAFYLCASSRDRVYNEQFFGPGTRLTVL.

V gene TRBV4-3 combines with J gene TRBJ2-2; D unclear. The CDR3 loop spans 17 amino acids. Germline CDR1 reads LGHNA; CDR2 reads YSLEER. V was clipped by 1 base and J by 3 bases, with 15 bases between them. This CDR3 is CASSQGWGSSDTGELFF. DNA for the CDR3: TGCGCCAGCAGCCAAGGTTGGGGAAGCTCTGACACCGGGGAGCTGTTTTTT.

This chain links TRBV18 with TRBJ2-2, with 12 bases matching TRBD2. Losses at the gene ends were 0 bases for V and 2 bases for J; bases not matched to a gene: 7. Per the germline V gene, CDR1 is KGHSH and CDR2 is LQKENI. The length of the CDR3 is 19 residues. The CDR3 nucleotides read TGTGCCAGCTCACCACCCGCGCTAGCGGGAGGGGGAAACACCGGGGAGCTGTTTTTT. Its protein product is CASSPPALAGGGNTGELFF.